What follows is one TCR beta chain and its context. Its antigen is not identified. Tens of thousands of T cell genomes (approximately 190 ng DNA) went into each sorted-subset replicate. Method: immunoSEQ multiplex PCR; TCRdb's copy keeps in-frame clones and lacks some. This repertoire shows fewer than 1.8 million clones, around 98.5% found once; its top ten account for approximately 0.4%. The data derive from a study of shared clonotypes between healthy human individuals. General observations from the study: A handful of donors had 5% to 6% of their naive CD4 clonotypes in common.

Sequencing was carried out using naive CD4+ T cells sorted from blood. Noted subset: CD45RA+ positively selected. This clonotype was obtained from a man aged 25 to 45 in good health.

The CDR3 sequence is CSVVYRLGGTEAFF. The CDR3 DNA follows: TGCAGCGTTGTGTACCGACTAGGCGGGACTGAAGCTTTCTTT. The chain links TRBV29-1 to TRBJ1-1, with D hard to call. This CDR3 contains 14 residues. From germline, CDR1 is SQVTM and CDR2 ANQGSEA. Deletions cut 4 bases from V and 5 bases from J, with 17 bases between.